The 15 T cell receptor beta chains below come from one sample, sequenced in a study of T cell changes during pregnancy in multiple sclerosis. TCRdb's copy holds only in-frame clones and misses some; the assay was immunoSEQ multiplex PCR. The table lists tens of thousands of clones, over 90% of them singletons, with about 2.3% in the top ten. Sample: peripheral blood, taken in the third trimester of pregnancy. The source is a female donor with multiple sclerosis, enrolled in a pregnancy study.

This chain joins TRBV18 and TRBJ2-5; 7 nucleotides match TRBD2. V trimming: 5 bases; J trimming: 1 base; junction bases outside the gene matches: 1. This CDR3 is 13 amino acids long. In germline, CDR1 is KGHSH, CDR2 LQKENI. The CDR3 bases are TGTGCCAGCTCAGGACTAGGCCAAGAGACCCAGTACTTC. Translation: CASSGLGQETQYF.

The chain couples TRBV19 to TRBJ2-5, with D uncertain. Per the germline V gene, CDR1 is LNHDA and CDR2 is SQIVND (reference sequence). V lost 6 bases and J 1 base, leaving 12 bases between the germline ends. This CDR3 has 14 residues. In nucleotides, the CDR3 is TGTGCCAGTAGAAGCCAGGCCCTCCAAGAGACCCAGTACTTC. Translation gives CASRSQALQETQYF.

This clone came up once. V usage is TRBV6-4 and J usage is TRBJ1-2, with TRBD1 as a possible D gene (6 bases). The V gene lost 5 bases and the J gene lost 7 bases, with 14 bases spanning the gap. Germline CDR1 is MRHNA and CDR2 is SNTAGT. The CDR3 has 13 residues. CDR3 in amino acids: CASSSQGSTGYTF. DNA of the CDR3: TGTGCCAGCAGTTCGCAGGGGAGTACTGGCTACACCTTC.

V usage is TRBV9 and J usage is TRBJ1-1; D perhaps matches TRBD1 (6 bases). Germline CDR1 is SGDLS and CDR2 is YYNGEE. The length of the CDR3 is 17 residues. The V gene lost 3 bases and the J gene lost 0 bases, with 18 bases spanning the gap. CDR3: CASSAQHSDRMNTEAFF. CDR3 nucleotide sequence: TGTGCCAGCAGCGCACAACATAGCGACAGGATGAACACTGAAGCTTTCTTT.

This chain uses TRBV12-5 with TRBJ1-5, with D hard to call. The CDR3 is 14 residues long. Germline CDR1 reads LGHNT; CDR2 reads FRNRAP. V was pared by 0 bases and J by 5 bases, with 8 bases between. The CDR3 loop reads CASGLVEEDQPQHF. The CDR3, as DNA: TGTGCTAGTGGTTTGGTAGAGGAAGATCAGCCCCAGCATTTT.

The chain couples TRBV15 to TRBJ2-2; 13 bases agree with TRBD2. V gave up 8 bases and J gave up 4 bases; unmatched junction bases: 10. In germline, CDR1 is LNHNV, CDR2 YYDKDF (reference sequence). This CDR3 is 17 amino acids long. Here the CDR3 DNA reads TGTGCCACCGCAACTAGCGGGGGGGCCGGGGGCACCGGGGAGCTGTTTTTT. It encodes CATATSGGAGGTGELFF.

The chain links TRBV5-6 to TRBJ2-1; 7 positions match TRBD1. Germline lookup yields CDR1 SGHDT and CDR2 YYEEEE. This CDR3 region has 14 residues. Trimming removed 4 bases from V and 4 bases from J; junction bases left unmatched: 5. DNA for the CDR3: TGTGCCAGCAGCGACAGGGAACCTTACAATGAGCAGTTCTTC. Amino acids: CASSDREPYNEQFF.

This clone has only one observation. V and J are TRBV18 and TRBJ2-7; 9 bases fit TRBD2. The CDR3 loop spans 14 amino acids. Germline lookup yields CDR1 KGHSH and CDR2 LQKENI. V dropped 5 bases and J dropped 6; count of bases not matched to a gene: 8. CDR3 loop: CASSSASGAGEQYF. In nucleotides, the CDR3 is TGTGCCAGCTCATCCGCTAGCGGGGCTGGCGAGCAGTACTTC.

V is TRBV2 and J is TRBJ1-1; D is perhaps TRBD1 (6 bases). V dropped 6 bases and J dropped 1 base, with 9 bases sitting between them. This CDR3 has 13 residues. Germline-derived CDR1 and CDR2 are SNHLY and FYNNEI. Here the CDR3 reads CASRADRNTEAFF. The CDR3 nucleotides read TGTGCCAGCAGGGCGGACAGGAACACTGAAGCTTTCTTT. Complete variable domain (other parts from reference TRBV2 and TRBJ1-1): EPEVTQTPSHQVTQMGQEVILRCVPISNHLYFYWYRQILGQKVEFLVSFYNNEISEKSEIFDDQFSVERPDGSNFTLKIRSTKLEDSAMYFCASRADRNTEAFFGQGTRLTVV.

J is TRBJ1-1 and V is TRBV19; 8 bases match TRBD1. Germline lookup yields CDR1 LNHDA and CDR2 SQIVND (reference sequence). This CDR3 region has 16 residues. The V and J ends lost 3 bases and 4 bases, in that order; junction bases with no gene match: 10. CDR3 residues: CASSIGFRQGLTEAFF. CDR3 sequence (DNA): TGTGCCAGTAGTATCGGATTTAGACAGGGGCTCACTGAAGCTTTCTTT.

The genes are TRBV2 and TRBJ1-4, with a tentative D call TRBD1 (5 bases). The V gene's germline CDR1 is SNHLY and CDR2 FYNNEI. The V gene lost 10 bases and the J gene lost 8 bases, with 17 bases spanning the gap. CDR3 length: 13 amino acids. In nucleotides, the CDR3 is TGTGCCACCTGGGTCAGGGTTCGGGAAAAACTGTTTTTT. Encoded protein: CATWVRVREKLFF.

The rearrangement joins TRBV19 to TRBJ1-2; D is ambiguous. CDR1 LNHDA and CDR2 SQIVND come from the germline V gene (reference sequence). The ends were cut back, 6 bases at V and 0 bases at J, with 11 bases in the middle. The CDR3 runs to 14 residues. The CDR3 sequence is CASSASGTNYGYTF. CDR3 nucleotides: TGTGCCAGTAGCGCCTCGGGAACTAACTATGGCTACACCTTC.

CDR3 sequence: CASSGTGALNEKLFF. Written as DNA, the CDR3 is TGTGCCAGTAGTGGAACAGGGGCTCTTAATGAAAAACTGTTTTTT. This rearrangement joins TRBV19 to TRBJ1-4, with TRBD1 matching over 7 bases. V was pared by 5 bases and J by 4 bases, with 7 bases of the junction left unmatched. This CDR3 spans 15 amino acids. Germline V gene data show CDR1 as LNHDA and CDR2 as SQIVND (reference sequence). The whole variable domain, filled in from reference TRBV19 and TRBJ1-4, reads DGGITQSPKYLFRKEGQNVTLSCEQNLNHDAMYWYRQDPGQGLRLIYYSQIVNDFQKGDIAEGYSVSREKKESFPLTVTSAQKNPTAFYLCASSGTGALNEKLFFGSGTQLSVL.

V and J are TRBV11-2 and TRBJ2-2, with D perhaps TRBD2 (5 bases). V dropped 4 bases and J dropped 4 bases, with 13 bases sitting between them. Germline CDR1 and CDR2: SGHAT and FQNNGV. The CDR3 extends over 15 amino acids. CDR3 region: CASSWELEFTGELFF. The CDR3 DNA sequence: TGTGCCAGCAGCTGGGAGTTAGAGTTCACCGGGGAGCTGTTTTTT.

The J gene is TRBJ1-6, the V gene TRBV5-4, with TRBD1 matching 7 bases. The germline CDR1 and CDR2 sequences are SGHNT and YYREEE (reference sequence). After removal of 1 base from V and 5 bases from J, the junction contained 3 bases not matched to a gene. The CDR3 consists of 15 residues. The CDR3 nucleotides read TGTGCCAGCAGCTTGTTTGACAGGGATAATTCACCCCTCCACTTT. Amino acid sequence: CASSLFDRDNSPLHF.